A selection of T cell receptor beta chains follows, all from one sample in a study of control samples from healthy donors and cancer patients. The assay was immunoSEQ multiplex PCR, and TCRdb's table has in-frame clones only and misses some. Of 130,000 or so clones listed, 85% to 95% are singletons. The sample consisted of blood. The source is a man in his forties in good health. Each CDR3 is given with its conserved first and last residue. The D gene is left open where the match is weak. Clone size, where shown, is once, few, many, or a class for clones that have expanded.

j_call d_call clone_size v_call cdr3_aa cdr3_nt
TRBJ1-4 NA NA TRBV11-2 CASRAIESLFPTNEKLFF TGTGCCAGCAGGGCGATAGAGAGCCTCTTCCCAACTAATGAAAAACTGTTTTTT
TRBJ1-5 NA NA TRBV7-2 CASSATGGYSNQPQHF TGTGCCAGCAGCGCTACGGGGGGTTATAGCAATCAGCCCCAGCATTTT
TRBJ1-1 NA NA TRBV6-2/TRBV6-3 CASSLSGGRNTEAFF TGTGCCAGCAGCCTCTCGGGGGGGCGAAACACTGAAGCTTTCTTT
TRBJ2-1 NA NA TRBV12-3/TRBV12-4 CASSEYNEQFF TGTGCCAGCAGTGAATACAATGAGCAGTTCTTC
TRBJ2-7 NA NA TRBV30 CAWSVQDVREQYF TGTGCCTGGAGTGTACAGGATGTCCGAGAGCAGTACTTC
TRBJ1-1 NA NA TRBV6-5 CASRGGTEAFF TGTGCCAGCCGGGGGGGCACTGAAGCTTTCTTT
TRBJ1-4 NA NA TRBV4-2 CASSQPADFNEKLFF TGTGCCAGCAGCCAACCAGCCGACTTTAATGAAAAACTGTTTTTT
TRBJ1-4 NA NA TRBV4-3 CASSQDSSVNEKLFF TGCGCCAGCAGCCAAGATAGCTCAGTTAATGAAAAACTGTTTTTT
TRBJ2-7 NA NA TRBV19 CASSIGGTYEQYF TGTGCCAGTAGTATAGGCGGAACCTACGAGCAGTACTTC
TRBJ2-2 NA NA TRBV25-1 CASSSEEEDAGELFF TGTGCCAGCAGTTCCGAGGAGGAGGACGCCGGGGAGCTGTTTTTT
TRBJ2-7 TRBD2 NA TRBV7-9 CASSRGGLGASEQYF TGTGCCAGCTCCCGAGGGGGACTAGGGGCGAGCGAGCAGTACTTC
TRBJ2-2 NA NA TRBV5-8 CASRDSFASGNTGELFF TGTGCCAGCAGAGACTCTTTTGCCTCGGGGAACACCGGGGAGCTGTTTTTT
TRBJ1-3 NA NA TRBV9 CASSVSGVGNTIYF TGTGCCAGCAGCGTCTCAGGGGTTGGAAACACCATATATTTT
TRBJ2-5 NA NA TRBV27 CASSPVWGETQYF TGTGCCAGCAGTCCAGTTTGGGGAGAGACCCAGTACTTC
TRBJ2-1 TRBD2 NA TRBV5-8 CASSLVLAANMGNEQFF TGTGCCAGCAGCTTGGTGCTAGCGGCTAACATGGGGAATGAGCAGTTCTTC
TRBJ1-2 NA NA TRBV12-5 CASGLVDLVDYTF TGTGCTAGTGGTTTGGTAGATTTGGTCGACTACACCTTC
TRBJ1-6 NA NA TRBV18 CASSPTPVTEWSYNSPLHF TGTGCCAGCTCACCGACACCGGTGACAGAGTGGTCCTATAATTCACCCCTCCACTTT
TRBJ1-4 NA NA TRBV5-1 CASGLEDGGEKLFF TGCGCCAGCGGCTTGGAGGACGGGGGTGAAAAACTGTTTTTT
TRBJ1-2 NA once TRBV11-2 CASSLDIGPTPKGYTF TGTGCCAGCAGCTTAGACATAGGTCCGACACCGAAAGGCTACACCTTC
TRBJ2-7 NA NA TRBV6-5 CASSQGLFSYEQYF TGTGCCAGCAGCCAGGGACTTTTCTCCTACGAGCAGTACTTC
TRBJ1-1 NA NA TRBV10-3 CAISESREVEAFF TGTGCCATCAGTGAGTCCAGGGAAGTAGAGGCTTTCTTT
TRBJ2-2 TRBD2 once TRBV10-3 CAISEGIRTSQANTGELFF TGTGCCATCAGTGAGGGAATTAGGACTAGCCAAGCGAACACCGGGGAGCTGTTTTTT
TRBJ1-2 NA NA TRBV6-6 CASSYSTYGYTF TGTGCCAGCAGTTACTCGACCTATGGCTACACCTTC
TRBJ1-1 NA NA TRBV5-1 CASSLGPPGMAEAFF TGCGCCAGCAGCTTGGGGCCCCCAGGGATGGCTGAAGCTTTCTTT
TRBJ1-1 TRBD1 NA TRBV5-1 CASSDRTGANTEAFF TGCGCCAGCAGCGACCGGACAGGGGCGAACACTGAAGCTTTCTTT
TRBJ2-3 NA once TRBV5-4 CASSLVDGPSTDTQYF TGTGCCAGCAGCTTGGTGGATGGCCCTAGCACAGATACGCAGTATTTT
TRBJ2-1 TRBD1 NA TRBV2 CASKGGADNEQFF TGTGCCAGCAAAGGGGGCGCGGACAATGAGCAGTTCTTC
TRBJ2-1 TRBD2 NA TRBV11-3 CASSLSWTSGRNEQFF TGTGCCAGCAGCTTATCTTGGACTAGCGGGAGGAATGAGCAGTTCTTC
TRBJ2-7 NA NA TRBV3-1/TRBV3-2 CASSQEGVSYEQYF TGTGCCAGCAGCCAAGAAGGTGTGTCCTACGAGCAGTACTTC